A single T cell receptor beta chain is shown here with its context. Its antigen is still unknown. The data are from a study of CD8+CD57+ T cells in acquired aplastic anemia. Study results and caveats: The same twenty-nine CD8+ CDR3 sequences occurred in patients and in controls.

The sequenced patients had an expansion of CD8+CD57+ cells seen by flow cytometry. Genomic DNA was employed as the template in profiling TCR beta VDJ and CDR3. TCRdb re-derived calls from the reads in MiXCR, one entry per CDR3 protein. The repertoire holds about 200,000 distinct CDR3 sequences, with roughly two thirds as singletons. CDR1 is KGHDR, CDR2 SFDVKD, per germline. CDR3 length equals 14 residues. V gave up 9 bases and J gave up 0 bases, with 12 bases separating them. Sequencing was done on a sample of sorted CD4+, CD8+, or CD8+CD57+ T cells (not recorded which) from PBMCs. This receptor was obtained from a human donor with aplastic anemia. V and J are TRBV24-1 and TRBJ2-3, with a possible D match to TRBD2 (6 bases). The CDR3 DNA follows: TGTGCCACCGGGCCGGCGGGAAGCACAGATACGCAGTATTTT. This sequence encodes CATGPAGSTDTQYF.